These 28 T cell receptor beta chains came from one sample sequenced in a study of OX40 agonist ivuxolimab in advanced cancers. Generated by immunoSEQ multiplex PCR, the TCRdb table keeps only in-frame clones and is missing some. The data contain 35,000 to 45,000 clones, over 75% of them singletons. The sample in question was CD4+ or CD8+ T cells sorted from blood, obtained in a trial of the OX40 agonist ivuxolimab. All receptors derive from an adult with an advanced solid tumor such as melanoma, head and neck, liver or kidney cancer.

The gene calls are TRBV18 and TRBJ1-4; TRBD1 matches 7 bases. Trimming took 3 bases from V and 7 from J; bases not matched to a gene: 5. This CDR3 contains 14 residues. From germline, CDR1 is KGHSH and CDR2 LQKENI. The CDR3 DNA is TGTGCCAGCTCACCCGCAGGGGGGAGTGAAAAACTGTTTTTT. Translating gives CASSPAGGSEKLFF.

The genes are TRBV7-9 and TRBJ2-3; no firm D call. The CDR3 spans 15 residues. Trimming took off 5 bases at V and 4 bases at J, with 16 bases between the two ends. Looked up from germline, CDR1 is SEHNR and CDR2 is FQNEAQ (reference sequence). CDR3 residues: CASSPRRQFPDTQYF. The CDR3 nucleotides read TGTGCCAGCAGCCCCCGAAGGCAATTTCCAGATACGCAGTATTTT.

V usage is TRBV28 and J usage is TRBJ2-6; maybe TRBD1 (6 bases). Germline V gene data show CDR1 as MDHEN and CDR2 as SYDVKM. This CDR3 region has 15 residues. The germline V and J ends were trimmed by 3 bases and 4 bases, with 10 bases remaining between them. The CDR3 sequence: CASSLTGTGANVLTF. The CDR3 coding sequence is TGTGCCAGCAGTTTGACTGGGACAGGGGCCAACGTCCTGACTTTC.

The chain combines TRBV15 with TRBJ1-1; maybe TRBD1 (5 bases). With 3 bases removed from V and 3 bases from J, the gap between germline ends came to 8 bases. The length of the CDR3 is 13 residues. CDR1 is LNHNV and CDR2 is YYDKDF in the germline V gene (reference sequence). CDR3 in amino acids: CATSSIQDTEAFF. The CDR3 DNA follows: TGTGCCACCAGCAGTATACAGGACACTGAAGCTTTCTTT. The full variable domain, in which reference TRBV15 and TRBJ1-1 provide the parts outside the CDR3, is DAMVIQNPRYQVTQFGKPVTLSCSQTLNHNVMYWYQQKSSQAPKLLFHYYDKDFNNEADTPDNFQSRRPNTSFCFLDIRSPGLGDTAMYLCATSSIQDTEAFFGQGTRLTVV.

The chain combines TRBV9 with TRBJ2-5, with unresolved D. The CDR3 runs 14 residues. From germline, CDR1 is SGDLS and CDR2 YYNGEE. The V end lost 0 bases, the J end lost 2 bases, and 8 bases lay between the germline ends. DNA of the CDR3: TGTGCCAGCAGCGTAGAAGGGTTACAAGAGACCCAGTACTTC. Translated: CASSVEGLQETQYF.

This clone has only one observation. The V gene is TRBV7-8, the J gene TRBJ1-4; D might be TRBD1 (6 bases). Trimming took 2 bases from V and 8 from J, leaving 12 bases between them. The CDR3 runs 14 residues. Germline V lookup: CDR1 SGHVS, CDR2 FQNEAQ. CDR3 nucleotides: TGTGCCAGCAGCTTACCAGGGGTAGGGGAAAAACTGTTTTTT. This translates into CASSLPGVGEKLFF.

The chain links TRBV7-2 to TRBJ2-1; a possible D gene is TRBD2 (5 bases). V lost 1 base and J 2 bases, leaving 15 bases between the germline ends. CDR1 SGHTA and CDR2 FQGNSA come from the germline V gene. CDR3 size: 17 residues. The CDR3 reads CASSLGYRGPAYNEQFF. CDR3 in DNA: TGTGCCAGCAGCTTAGGTTACCGGGGTCCCGCCTACAATGAGCAGTTCTTC.

This chain links TRBV27 with TRBJ2-7, with D perhaps TRBD2 (5 bases). The CDR3 extends over 15 amino acids. Germline V lookup: CDR1 MNHEY, CDR2 SMNVEV (reference sequence). V lost 0 bases and J lost 7, with 16 bases in between. CDR3 DNA: TGTGCCAGCAGTTTATCTCGTATATCTTCGGGGGAGCAGTACTTC. Translating gives CASSLSRISSGEQYF.

This rearrangement joins TRBV9 to TRBJ2-6; 7 positions match TRBD1. CDR3 size: 19 residues. Germline CDR1 SGDLS, CDR2 YYNGEE. With V trimmed by 3 bases and J by 0 bases, 12 bases remained unmatched. The CDR3 loop reads CASSADTKTGRSGANVLTF. CDR3 nucleotide sequence: TGTGCCAGCAGCGCGGACACCAAGACAGGGCGCTCTGGGGCCAACGTCCTGACTTTC.

This chain joins TRBV6-6 and TRBJ2-7; 9 positions agree with TRBD1. The CDR3 spans 14 residues. With V trimmed by 6 bases and J by 12 bases, 15 bases remained unmatched. Per germline, CDR1 MNHNY and CDR2 SVGAGI (reference sequence). CDR3 DNA sequence: TGTGCCAGCAGCCCTGTTCGCCTACAGGGGGCCCTGTACTTC. Translating gives CASSPVRLQGALYF.

This clone turned up a few times. Here the CDR3 reads CASSPIGLADSGANVLTF. The CDR3 region has the DNA TGTGCCAGCAGCCCTATCGGACTAGCGGACTCTGGGGCCAACGTCCTGACTTTC. The rearrangement joins TRBV9 to TRBJ2-6, with 10 bases matching TRBD2. This CDR3 is 18 amino acids long. Trimming at V came to 4 bases and at J to 0 bases, leaving 7 bases not matched to a gene. Germline V gene sequence: CDR1 SGDLS, CDR2 YYNGEE.

The chain carries TRBV7-2 and TRBJ2-1; no definite D call. Germline CDR1 and CDR2: SGHTA and FQGNSA. The CDR3 is 12 amino acids. V dropped 5 bases and J dropped 5 bases, with 7 bases sitting between them. The CDR3 nucleotides read TGTGCCAGCAGCGCTCACAACAATGAGCAGTTCTTC. Encoded protein: CASSAHNNEQFF.

The chain carries TRBV28 and TRBJ1-2; no reliable D call. The germline CDR1 and CDR2 sequences are MDHEN and SYDVKM. V lost 4 bases and J lost 0, with 9 bases in between. The CDR3 sequence is 14 residues long. The CDR3 bases are TGTGCCAGCAGTTATCACAGCACTAACTATGGCTACACCTTC. Translated: CASSYHSTNYGYTF.

This chain joins TRBV2 and TRBJ2-7; D gene unclear. Trimming removed 5 bases from V and 6 bases from J, with 14 bases in between. This CDR3 spans 13 amino acids. Germline-derived CDR1 and CDR2 are SNHLY and FYNNEI. The CDR3 DNA reads as TGTGCCAGCAGTTACGGACCCGCCGCCGAGCAGTACTTC. Its protein product is CASSYGPAAEQYF.

The gene calls are TRBV5-6 and TRBJ1-5, with D uncertain. The CDR3 has 14 residues. The germline V gene encodes CDR1 SGHDT and CDR2 YYEEEE. V was shortened by 2 bases and J by 6 bases, with 12 bases between the two germline ends. CDR3 sequence: CASSFRHLSQPQHF. The CDR3 bases are TGTGCCAGCAGCTTTCGTCATCTGAGTCAGCCCCAGCATTTT.

J is TRBJ2-7 and V is TRBV18; 10 positions agree with TRBD2. CDR3 length equals 14 residues. Trimming cost V 3 bases and J 3 bases; bases outside gene matches: 2. Germline V lookup: CDR1 KGHSH, CDR2 LQKENI. This CDR3 is CASSPERGGYEQYF. CDR3 sequence (DNA): TGTGCCAGCTCACCGGAGCGGGGGGGCTACGAGCAGTACTTC.

This clone was counted only a few times. This sequence joins TRBV11-2 and TRBJ2-7; D gene ambiguous. The germline CDR1 and CDR2 sequences are SGHAT and FQNNGV. The CDR3 length is 14 residues. Trimming removed 3 bases from V and 2 bases from J, with 11 bases in between. CDR3 sequence: CASSLEGITYEQYF. CDR3 nucleotides: TGTGCCAGCAGCTTGGAAGGCATCACCTACGAGCAGTACTTC.

This clone came up once. J is TRBJ2-7 and V is TRBV2; D uncertain. The V end was cut by 5 bases, the J end by 2 bases, with 4 bases between. The germline V gene has CDR1 SNHLY and CDR2 FYNNEI. The CDR3 extends over 11 amino acids. The CDR3 DNA sequence: TGTGCCAGCAGTTACGCCTACGAGCAGTACTTC. Translated: CASSYAYEQYF.

This clone is labeled as medium-sized (0.01 to 0.1%). CDR3 bases: TGCGCCAGCAGCCAAGATCCAACAATTAACTATGGCTACACCTTC. Its translation: CASSQDPTINYGYTF. The genes are TRBV4-3 and TRBJ1-2; D remains unclear. Germline V gene lookup returns CDR1 LGHNA and CDR2 YSLEER. There are 15 residues in the CDR3. V was trimmed by 0 bases and J by 1 base, leaving 9 bases between them.

The chain combines TRBV7-2 with TRBJ2-5; the D is unclear. The V gene's germline CDR1 is SGHTA and CDR2 FQGNSA. CDR3 length equals 13 residues. Trimming stripped 2 bases from V and 2 bases from J, with 6 bases between. Here the CDR3 DNA reads TGTGCCAGCAGCTTACGGCAACAAGAGACCCAGTACTTC. This gives the protein CASSLRQQETQYF.

This rearrangement joins TRBV11-2 to TRBJ2-5, with D unresolved. Germline assignment: CDR1 SGHAT and CDR2 FQNNGV. The V end lost 3 bases, the J end lost 1 base, and 6 bases lay between the germline ends. The CDR3 length is 13 residues. The CDR3 DNA reads as TGTGCCAGCAGCTTTGCTTCCCAAGAGACCCAGTACTTC. This gives the protein CASSFASQETQYF.

A word on this clone: Other DNA sequences in this sample translate to the same CDR3. DNA of the CDR3: TGTGCCAGCAGTTTGAGGCAGGACTACGAGCAGTACTTC. This codes for CASSLRQDYEQYF. The V and J genes are TRBV27 and TRBJ2-5; D call uncertain. The last part of the DNA fits TRBJ2-7 better; the J call may be wrong. CDR1 is MNHEY and CDR2 is SMNVEV in the germline V gene (reference sequence). This CDR3 region has 13 residues.

The rearrangement joins TRBV18 to TRBJ1-2; D perhaps matches TRBD1 (6 bases). This CDR3 contains 14 residues. The V and J ends lost 4 bases and 2 bases respectively, with 11 bases between them. Germline V gene sequence: CDR1 KGHSH, CDR2 LQKENI. In nucleotides, the CDR3 is TGTGCCAGCTCACGCGATCAGGGGAACTATGGCTACACCTTC. It translates to CASSRDQGNYGYTF.

The chain has TRBV5-1 and TRBJ2-1; TRBD2 aligns across 8 bases. This CDR3 spans 19 amino acids. CDR1 is SGHRS, CDR2 YFSETQ, per germline. The junction had 20 bases not matched to a gene; V was cut back by 2 bases and J by 7 bases. CDR3 amino acids: CASSLVLIMGLAGRNEQFF. DNA of the CDR3: TGCGCCAGCAGCTTAGTCCTCATAATGGGTTTAGCGGGAAGGAATGAGCAGTTCTTC.

V is TRBV18 and J is TRBJ1-2, with a possible D match to TRBD1 (6 bases). Deletions cut 6 bases from V and 2 bases from J, with 16 bases between. Germline V gene lookup returns CDR1 KGHSH and CDR2 LQKENI. The CDR3 has 15 amino acids. The CDR3 spells CASSMEGVRNYGYTF. The CDR3 DNA reads as TGTGCCAGCTCGATGGAGGGGGTGAGGAACTATGGCTACACCTTC.

The chain uses TRBV7-2 and TRBJ2-2; 10 nucleotides line up with TRBD1. Germline values: CDR1 SGHTA, CDR2 FQGNSA. This CDR3 comprises 17 residues. V gave up 6 bases and J gave up 6 bases; unmatched junction bases: 13. The CDR3 is CASSPGTGVALSGELFF. In DNA, the CDR3 is TGTGCCAGCAGTCCCGGGACAGGGGTAGCTCTCTCCGGGGAGCTGTTTTTT.

The rearrangement links TRBV9 to TRBJ2-5, with TRBD2 matching over 7 bases. Germline V gives CDR1 SGDLS, CDR2 YYNGEE. The V gene end was trimmed by 0 bases and the J gene end by 8 bases; junction bases not matched to a gene: 1. The CDR3 spans 12 residues. CDR3 sequence: CASSVGGGTQYF. The CDR3 DNA follows: TGTGCCAGCAGCGTAGGCGGGGGAACCCAGTACTTC.

J is TRBJ2-3 and V is TRBV7-9; 7 bases line up with TRBD1. After removal of 4 bases from V and 0 bases from J, the junction contained 7 bases not matched to a gene. The germline CDR1 and CDR2 sequences are SEHNR and FQNEAQ (reference sequence). The CDR3 covers 16 residues. CDR3 region: CASSSIDRVSTDTQYF. The CDR3 DNA reads TGTGCCAGCAGCTCGATAGACAGGGTTAGCACAGATACGCAGTATTTT.